The 9 T cell receptor beta chains reported below all come from one sample, sequenced in a study of early T cells in non-severe SARS-CoV-2 infection. TCRdb reprocessed the 5' RACE reads via MiXCR and lists one record per CDR3 protein. Among some 60,000 distinct CDR3 sequences listed, 10% to 15% were seen once. Sequenced: whole blood. The receptors here all came from an adult who was a healthcare worker with PCR-confirmed SARS-CoV-2 infection or an uninfected control (not recorded which).

This clonotype was seen many times. V is TRBV27 and J is TRBJ1-2; 12 bases align to TRBD1. V shed 5 bases, J shed 3 bases, and the junction held 10 bases outside the gene matches. This CDR3 is built from 17 residues. Germline assignment: CDR1 MNHEY and CDR2 SMNVEV (reference sequence). CDR3 bases: TGTGCCAGCAGTCTACGGGACAGGGGGCGTTCTCACTATGGCTACACCTTC. Translated: CASSLRDRGRSHYGYTF.

This clonotype has just a few counts. The chain has TRBV29-1 and TRBJ2-7, with 10 bases aligning to TRBD1. This CDR3 has 14 residues. J gave up 2 bases and V 4 bases, and 5 bases lay outside the gene matches. CDR1 is SQVTM and CDR2 is ANQGSEA in the germline V gene. The CDR3 region is CSVAPGQGTYEQYF. CDR3 in DNA: TGCAGCGTTGCTCCGGGACAGGGGACCTACGAGCAGTACTTC.

The chain recombines TRBV12-3 or TRBV12-4 with TRBJ2-7, with TRBD1 identical over 8 bases. The CDR3 runs to 15 residues. The junction had 5 bases not matched to a gene; V was cut back by 4 bases and J by 0 bases. CDR3 residues: CASSYWDRTSYEQYF. The CDR3 DNA follows: TGTGCCAGCAGTTATTGGGACAGGACCTCCTACGAGCAGTACTTC.

The chain uses TRBV27 and TRBJ2-7; 8 bases line up with TRBD2. Trimming cost V 0 bases and J 0 bases; bases outside gene matches: 10. The CDR3 extends over 18 amino acids. The germline gives CDR1 MNHEY, CDR2 SMNVEV (reference sequence). This chain's CDR3 is CASSLSPWTAGDSYEQYF. The CDR3 nucleotides read TGTGCCAGCAGTTTATCGCCTTGGACAGCGGGAGACTCCTACGAGCAGTACTTC.

V gene TRBV7-8 combines with J gene TRBJ2-5; D perhaps matches TRBD2 (6 bases). The CDR3 contains 13 residues. CDR1 SGHVS and CDR2 FQNEAQ come from the germline V gene. V dropped 4 bases and J dropped 5 bases, with 11 bases sitting between them. The chain's CDR3 is CASSSRDLETQYF. The DNA of the CDR3 is TGTGCCAGCAGCTCCCGGGACTTGGAGACCCAGTACTTC.

This clonotype appeared many times. The chain combines TRBV29-1 with TRBJ2-5; the D gene could be TRBD1 or TRBD2 (5 bases each). Trimming shortened V by 7 bases and J by 2 bases, and 17 bases separated the two germline ends. Germline V lookup: CDR1 SQVTM, CDR2 ANQGSEA. The CDR3 runs 14 residues. This chain's CDR3 is CSAYYPGPQETQYF. For the CDR3, the DNA is TGCAGCGCCTACTATCCGGGGCCTCAAGAGACCCAGTACTTC.

J is TRBJ2-7 and V is TRBV5-5; 7 bases fit TRBD1. Trimming cost V 4 bases and J 4 bases; bases outside gene matches: 8. Germline V gene lookup returns CDR1 SGHKS and CDR2 YYEKEE (reference sequence). The CDR3 runs 14 residues. CDR3 amino acids: CASSRTRGPYEQYF. The DNA for the CDR3 is TGTGCCAGCAGCCGAACAAGGGGGCCTTACGAGCAGTACTTC.

The gene calls are TRBV7-2 and TRBJ1-2, with a possible D match to TRBD1 (6 bases). The CDR3 is 12 residues long. V lost 2 bases and J lost 6, with 7 bases in between. Germline lookup yields CDR1 SGHTA and CDR2 FQGNSA. The CDR3, as DNA: TGTGCCAGCAGCTTATACAGGGATGGCTACACCTTC. Amino acid sequence: CASSLYRDGYTF.

This clonotype has only a few counts. This sequence joins TRBV30 and TRBJ1-3; tentative D call: TRBD1 (5 bases). This CDR3 has 14 amino acids. V lost 1 base, J lost 1 base, and 8 bases lay in between. CDR1 and CDR2 (germline): GTSNPN, SVGIG (reference sequence). The CDR3 DNA sequence: TGTGCCTGGAGTGATGGGACGTCTGGAAACACCATATATTTT. Translating gives CAWSDGTSGNTIYF.